This is a list of T cell receptor beta chains from one sample in a study of cytomegalovirus exposure and HLA in healthy donors. The repertoire was sequenced with immunoSEQ multiplex PCR; TCRdb's copy has only in-frame clones and lacks some. The data contain more than 200,000 clones, approximately 79% of them singletons. Sequencing was done on a sample of PBMCs. These TCRs come from a girl aged 2-9 years in good health and CMV-seronegative. CDR3s leave out the opening cysteine and the closing phenylalanine or tryptophan. The listing skips clone size in some rows; elsewhere it reads once, few, many or a size class.

j_call: TRBJ1-1
clone_size: .
v_call: TRBV6-1
cdr3_aa: ASSSQGPSTEAF

j_call: TRBJ2-7
clone_size: .
v_call: TRBV9
cdr3_aa: ASSPELAVSSYEQY

j_call: TRBJ2-5
clone_size: .
v_call: TRBV7-7
cdr3_aa: ASSLDGPGIETQY

j_call: TRBJ1-2
clone_size: few
v_call: TRBV6-6
cdr3_aa: ASSYESRVPGYT

j_call: TRBJ2-7
clone_size: .
v_call: TRBV2
cdr3_aa: ASSDFGRRYEQY

j_call: TRBJ2-3
clone_size: .
v_call: TRBV30
cdr3_aa: AWEGLAGDTQY

j_call: TRBJ1-6
clone_size: .
v_call: TRBV7-9
cdr3_aa: ASSPPRGIGNSPLH

j_call: TRBJ1-2
clone_size: .
v_call: TRBV10-3
cdr3_aa: AISESPGDNYGYT

j_call: TRBJ2-7
clone_size: .
v_call: TRBV14
cdr3_aa: ASSQDSREQY

j_call: TRBJ1-1
clone_size: .
v_call: TRBV7-9
cdr3_aa: ASSAMLGEDTEAF

j_call: TRBJ1-2
clone_size: .
v_call: TRBV19
cdr3_aa: ASSMGGTGSGYT

j_call: TRBJ2-1
clone_size: .
v_call: TRBV2
cdr3_aa: ASSYRVNEQF

j_call: TRBJ2-5
clone_size: once
v_call: TRBV5-4
cdr3_aa: ASSLQGGETQY

j_call: TRBJ2-5
clone_size: .
v_call: TRBV21-1
cdr3_aa: ASSKGPGQGLGETQY

j_call: TRBJ2-7
clone_size: .
v_call: TRBV5-1
cdr3_aa: ASSLAMSYEQY

j_call: TRBJ1-3
clone_size: .
v_call: TRBV19
cdr3_aa: ASSPGHSSGNTIY

j_call: TRBJ1-1
clone_size: few
v_call: TRBV14
cdr3_aa: ASSRWGGTEAF

j_call: TRBJ1-2
clone_size: .
v_call: TRBV25-1
cdr3_aa: ASSDFTGLSYGYT

j_call: TRBJ1-5
clone_size: .
v_call: TRBV27
cdr3_aa: ASSPDRGDQPQH

j_call: TRBJ2-1
clone_size: .
v_call: TRBV11-2
cdr3_aa: ASSPDRVGNEQF

j_call: TRBJ2-2
clone_size: .
v_call: TRBV13
cdr3_aa: ASRIGGTGELF

j_call: TRBJ1-5
clone_size: .
v_call: TRBV7-9
cdr3_aa: ASAAGAAQPQH

j_call: TRBJ1-1
clone_size: few
v_call: TRBV6-4
cdr3_aa: ASDFRSGAEAF

j_call: TRBJ2-3
clone_size: .
v_call: TRBV29-1
cdr3_aa: SVGGTGASFGTDTQY

j_call: TRBJ2-7
clone_size: .
v_call: TRBV6-1
cdr3_aa: ASSDMWATYEQY

j_call: TRBJ2-5
clone_size: .
v_call: TRBV11-3
cdr3_aa: ASLRGSGGQETQY

j_call: TRBJ2-2
clone_size: .
v_call: TRBV5-1
cdr3_aa: ASSSPGGTGELF

j_call: TRBJ2-7
clone_size: once
v_call: TRBV2
cdr3_aa: ASRSTRDSYEQY

j_call: TRBJ2-2
clone_size: .
v_call: TRBV30
cdr3_aa: AWGEGYGELF

j_call: TRBJ1-4
clone_size: few
v_call: TRBV4-1
cdr3_aa: ASSQDRSGVNEKLF

j_call: TRBJ1-5
clone_size: few
v_call: TRBV19
cdr3_aa: ASRTTGFSNQPQH

j_call: TRBJ1-4
clone_size: .
v_call: TRBV5-1
cdr3_aa: ASSLLGGAEKLF

j_call: TRBJ2-7
clone_size: .
v_call: TRBV2
cdr3_aa: ASRGTVFYEQY

j_call: TRBJ1-6
clone_size: .
v_call: TRBV6-6
cdr3_aa: ASSYVEINSPLH